This T cell receptor beta chain was profiled in a study of T cell repertoires in cytomegalovirus infection (dated by TCRdb to between 2018 and 2020). Regarding the complete study: The peptide stimulations were aimed at well-studied HLA-B-restricted epitopes as well as recently identified HLA-C-restricted CMV epitopes, whose presentation resists viral immunomodulation. Because public TCR beta signatures pointed to carriage of CMV infection together with the matching HLA type, the HLA type of each donor mattered for the analysis.

Germline trimming: 5 bases from V, 4 bases from J; junction bases outside gene matches: 11. Spanning cysteine to phenylalanine, the CDR3 consists of 16 amino acids. Solely the CDR3 DNA is kept, with 48 bases framed from the first base. CDR1 MDHEN and CDR2 SYDVKM were looked up in the germline V gene. Instrument on record: Illumina HiSeq 1500. TCRdb reprocessing: public reads trimmed at Q25 with fastp, clones called with MiXCR, in-frame beta chains kept. CDR3 protein duplicates are merged, each entry listing the most common genes and DNA. In all, the sample holds 80,000 or so distinct CDR3 sequences, and roughly 39% of those were seen once. 85% to 95% of the sample rests with the top ten. Overall study outcomes, separate from this receptor: Carriers of CMV infection plus the relevant HLA type were discriminated by the cumulative frequency of public TCR beta family members in the study cohort and in an independent approximately 350-donor cohort. The ex vivo response was dominated by HLA-C-restricted CMV-specific TCR beta clonotypes, which also provided the single most frequent clonotype in two of eight donors.

The treatment or condition label corresponds to: in vitro stimulation with specific CMV peptide epitopes to enrich CMV-specific T cells. Notes on this clonotype: Its target antigen remains unknown. The input lacks base qualities; no much larger clone sits a single base away.

Recombination linked TRBV28 to TRBJ2-7, with 10 junctional bases fitting TRBD1. The clonotype was recovered from a human donor in good health (CMV status not recorded). Some clones in this sample may be carry-over from other donors' samples. Sequencing used CD8+ T cells from cultured PBMCs, obtained from culture after CMV antigen stimulation. The CDR3 has the sequence CASSIAGTGERYEQYF. The DNA sequence follows: TGTGCCAGCAGTATTGCCGGGACAGGGGAGAGGTACGAGCAGTACTTC.